The 15 T cell receptor beta chains below were found in one sample sequenced in a study of blood T cell repertoires in COVID-19. The table came from immunoSEQ multiplex PCR; TCRdb's copy has only in-frame clones and leaves some out. The sample lists about 210,000 clones, 80% to 90% seen once, with over 9.5% in the top ten. The specimen sequenced was peripheral blood. Receptors originate from an elderly woman with COVID-19, enrolled during active disease.

The rearrangement uses TRBV30 and TRBJ1-6; perhaps TRBD1 as D (6 bases). CDR1 is GTSNPN, CDR2 SVGIG, per germline (reference sequence). The CDR3 spans 14 residues. The V gene lost 0 bases and the J gene lost 10 bases, with 13 bases spanning the gap. CDR3 nucleotide sequence: TGTGCCTGGAGTGTATCAGGGGCAGGGTCACCCCTCCACTTT. This sequence encodes CAWSVSGAGSPLHF.

V gene TRBV25-1 combines with J gene TRBJ2-7; 7 nucleotides line up with TRBD2. From germline, CDR1 is MGHDK and CDR2 SYGVNS. This CDR3 is 13 amino acids long. V lost 3 bases and J lost 4; bases outside the gene matches: 3. The CDR3 coding sequence is TGTGCCAGCAGTGAGGGAGGGTCTTACGAGCAGTACGTC. Encoded protein: CASSEGGSYEQYV.

The rearrangement uses TRBV18 and TRBJ1-1, with 8 nucleotides matching TRBD1. V shed 5 bases, J shed 9 bases, and the junction held 8 bases outside the gene matches. The CDR3 is 13 residues long. Germline values: CDR1 KGHSH, CDR2 LQKENI. CDR3 sequence reads: CASSSGQVTKAFF. CDR3 coding DNA: TGTGCCAGCTCATCGGGACAGGTCACCAAAGCTTTCTTT.

The CDR3: CASSPGQFYGYTF. The CDR3 nucleotides are TGTGCCAGTAGCCCGGGACAGTTCTATGGCTACACCTTC. The chain couples TRBV19 to TRBJ1-2; TRBD1 agrees at 7 bases. The J segment lost 4 bases and the V segment lost 6 bases, leaving 5 bases of the junction unmatched. From germline, CDR1 is LNHDA and CDR2 SQIVND (reference sequence). This CDR3 is 13 amino acids long.

The genes are TRBV27 and TRBJ2-1; a weak D match, TRBD1 (6 bases). Trimming removed 6 bases at V and 0 bases at J, with 12 bases between. Germline assignment: CDR1 MNHEY and CDR2 SMNVEV (reference sequence). The CDR3 consists of 15 residues. DNA of the CDR3: TGTGCCAGCAGCTCTACAGGGAGCTCCTACAATGAGCAGTTCTTC. Amino acids: CASSSTGSSYNEQFF.

A few counts support this clone. This chain links TRBV11-2 with TRBJ1-3; the D is unclear. V was trimmed by 0 bases and J by 5 bases, leaving 17 bases between them. The germline V gene encodes CDR1 SGHAT and CDR2 FQNNGV. CDR3 length: 17 residues. CDR3 sequence: CASSLDPSIVSRNTIYF. CDR3 in DNA: TGTGCCAGCAGCTTAGATCCGTCAATAGTGTCGAGAAACACCATATATTTT.

This clone turned up a few times. The rearrangement uses TRBV10-3 and TRBJ2-3, with D possibly being TRBD2 (6 bases). The CDR3 contains 13 residues. The V gene's germline CDR1 is ENHRY and CDR2 SYGVKD. V gave up 4 bases and J gave up 6 bases, with 11 bases separating them. DNA of the CDR3: TGTGCCATCAGTGGGGGGGTCGCCGATACGCAGTATTTT. Encoded protein: CAISGGVADTQYF.

V is TRBV5-1 and J is TRBJ2-7; D may be TRBD1 or TRBD2 (5 bases each). Per germline, CDR1 SGHRS and CDR2 YFSETQ. This CDR3 is built from 15 residues. Trimming pared 4 bases from V and 2 bases from J, leaving 16 bases between. The CDR3 DNA follows: TGCGCCAGCAGCCTGGGGGAGATACGTACCTACGAGCAGTACTTC. This translates into CASSLGEIRTYEQYF.

The V call is TRBV6-2 or TRBV6-3, the J call TRBJ2-1; 9 bases match TRBD2. This CDR3 comprises 14 residues. Trimming took 5 bases from V and 9 from J; bases not matched to a gene: 8. Germline lookup yields CDR1 MNHEY and CDR2 SVGEGT. The CDR3 sequence: CASSGTSRAGEQFF. The CDR3 nucleotides are TGTGCCAGCAGTGGGACTAGCCGGGCTGGTGAGCAGTTCTTC.

The J gene is TRBJ1-1, the V gene TRBV7-8, with 9 bases fitting TRBD1. The germline CDR1 and CDR2 sequences are SGHVS and FQNEAQ. This CDR3 spans 16 amino acids. Trimming removed 5 bases from V and 1 base from J; junction bases left unmatched: 8. The CDR3 loop is CASSPRGGQGNTEAFF. CDR3 DNA: TGTGCCAGCAGCCCCAGGGGGGGACAGGGGAACACTGAAGCTTTCTTT.

This clone appeared a few times. The CDR3 DNA follows: TGTGCCAGCAGCAGGGACATGGGGGAGCAGGGCAATCAGCCCCAGCATTTT. Residues: CASSRDMGEQGNQPQHF. This chain connects TRBV21-1 to TRBJ1-5; the DNA was not compared with TRBD1, the D call given in the table. TRBV21-1 is tagged as a pseudogene. The CDR3 is 17 amino acids.

This chain connects TRBV6-1 to TRBJ1-3; D may be TRBD1 (5 bases). This CDR3 is built from 15 residues. Germline V gene data show CDR1 as MNHNS and CDR2 as SASEGT. Trimming left V 5 bases short and J 0 bases short, with 11 bases between. The CDR3 loop is CASSSAGFSGNTIYF. The DNA of the CDR3 is TGTGCCAGCAGTTCAGCAGGGTTCTCTGGAAACACCATATATTTT.

This clone was recorded only once. The chain links TRBV12-3 or TRBV12-4 to TRBJ1-1; D remains ambiguous. The CDR3 length is 13 residues. V was clipped by 7 bases and J by 5 bases, with 14 bases between them. This CDR3 reads CASIPLIGTEAFF. The DNA of the CDR3 is TGTGCCAGCATCCCCCTAATCGGGACTGAAGCTTTCTTT.

The V gene is TRBV18, the J gene TRBJ2-5; D is perhaps TRBD2 (6 bases). Germline V lookup: CDR1 KGHSH, CDR2 LQKENI. Trimming left V 6 bases short and J 5 bases short, with 13 bases between. The CDR3 extends over 13 amino acids. CDR3: CASSQQAGETQYF. In nucleotides, the CDR3 is TGTGCCAGCTCCCAACAGGCGGGGGAGACCCAGTACTTC.

The CDR3 DNA follows: TGTGCCAGCAGCCAAGATGCGAGCTACAATGAGCAGTTCTTC. Its protein product is CASSQDASYNEQFF. The rearrangement links TRBV4-2 to TRBJ2-1; no clear D gene. The CDR3 consists of 14 residues. Trimming took 0 bases from V and 3 from J, leaving 6 bases between them. CDR1 and CDR2 (germline): LGHNA, YNFKEQ.